These 22 T cell receptor beta chains were all obtained from the same sample, sequenced in a study of cytomegalovirus exposure and HLA in healthy donors. A multiplex PCR was run with 60 Vbeta primers and 13 Jbeta primers. Sequencing used immunoSEQ multiplex PCR; TCRdb keeps in-frame clones, though not all of them. The data contain 84,000 or so clones, less than 65% of them singletons. Specimen: PBMCs. Every receptor here comes from a woman aged 30 to 39 in good health and CMV-seropositive.

This chain connects TRBV11-1 to TRBJ1-1; D is uncertain. Looked up from germline, CDR1 is SGHAT and CDR2 is FQDESV (reference sequence). This CDR3 is built from 14 residues. The V gene lost 3 bases and the J gene lost 3 bases, with 11 bases spanning the gap. The CDR3 coding sequence is TGTGCCAGCAGCTTGAGTGGGCCCGACACTGAAGCTTTCTTT. It is translated as CASSLSGPDTEAFF.

V gene TRBV9 combines with J gene TRBJ1-6, with TRBD1 matching 7 bases. The CDR3 is made up of 16 amino acids. V trimming: 0 bases; J trimming: 5 bases; junction bases outside the gene matches: 5. The germline V gene has CDR1 SGDLS and CDR2 YYNGEE. Here the CDR3 reads CASSVAGQVHNSPLHF. CDR3 nucleotides: TGTGCCAGCAGCGTAGCCGGACAGGTCCATAATTCACCCCTCCACTTT.

This clone was recorded a few times. The chain couples TRBV9 to TRBJ2-7; possibly TRBD1 for D (5 bases). The CDR3 spans 14 residues. Trimming removed 1 base at V and 6 bases at J, with 14 bases between. CDR1 and CDR2 (germline): SGDLS, YYNGEE. This CDR3 is CASSVNPEGAEQYF. The DNA of the CDR3 is TGTGCCAGCAGCGTAAACCCCGAAGGGGCCGAGCAGTACTTC.

The rearrangement uses TRBV6-5 and TRBJ2-7, with TRBD1 matching over 9 bases. Germline CDR1 MNHEY, CDR2 SVGAGI. With 1 base clipped from V and 11 bases from J, the junction kept 9 bases outside the gene matches. The CDR3 loop spans 14 amino acids. CDR3 DNA: TGTGCCAGCAGTTACTTAGGACAGGGGATTAAAGAGTACTTC. This translates into CASSYLGQGIKEYF.

This chain joins TRBV5-4 and TRBJ2-7; TRBD1 matches 12 bases. The length of the CDR3 is 14 residues. CDR1 SGHNT and CDR2 YYREEE come from the germline V gene (reference sequence). V shed 4 bases and J 7 bases; nucleotides not matched to a gene: 6. This chain's CDR3 is CASSTGQGAGEQYF. The CDR3 nucleotides read TGTGCCAGCAGCACGGGACAGGGGGCAGGGGAGCAGTACTTC.

The genes are TRBV18 and TRBJ2-3, with 11 bases aligning to TRBD2. Germline V CDR1 and CDR2: KGHSH, LQKENI. The CDR3 loop spans 15 amino acids. The junction had 6 bases not matched to a gene; V was cut back by 6 bases and J by 4 bases. The CDR3 region is CASSLTSGDADTQYF. CDR3 sequence (DNA): TGTGCCAGCTCGCTGACTAGCGGGGATGCAGATACGCAGTATTTT. The variable domain in full, with the rest retrieved from reference TRBV18 and TRBJ2-3, is NAGVMQNPRHLVRRRGQEARLRCSPMKGHSHVYWYRQLPEEGLKFMVYLQKENIIDESGMPKERFSAEFPKEGPSILRIQQVVRGDSAAYFCASSLTSGDADTQYFGPGTRLTVL.

This sequence joins TRBV4-3 and TRBJ1-1; 10 positions match TRBD1. The CDR3 extends over 15 amino acids. Looked up from germline, CDR1 is LGHNA and CDR2 is YSLEER. V lost 0 bases, J lost 3 bases, and 1 base stayed unmatched. The CDR3 region has the DNA TGCGCCAGCAGCCAAGAGACAGGGGGCCACACTGAAGCTTTCTTT. Its translation: CASSQETGGHTEAFF.

This clone was observed a handful of times. This chain joins TRBV5-1 and TRBJ2-7; 9 positions match TRBD2. The V and J ends lost 4 bases and 3 bases, in that order; junction bases with no gene match: 11. The CDR3 sequence is 16 residues long. The germline gives CDR1 SGHRS, CDR2 YFSETQ. This chain's CDR3 is CASSDKAGGLNYEQYF. CDR3 in DNA: TGCGCCAGCAGCGACAAAGCGGGGGGCCTTAACTACGAGCAGTACTTC.

The chain carries TRBV5-1 and TRBJ1-2; D ambiguous. This CDR3 contains 15 residues. Between the trimmed V and J ends, which lost 0 bases and 4 bases, there was a span of 13 bases. The germline gives CDR1 SGHRS, CDR2 YFSETQ. This chain's CDR3 is CASSLATGSSYGYTF. CDR3 in DNA: TGCGCCAGCAGCTTGGCCACGGGTTCCTCCTATGGCTACACCTTC. Based on the CDR3 plus reference TRBV5-1 and TRBJ1-2, the full variable domain is KAGVTQTPRYLIKTRGQQVTLSCSPISGHRSVSWYQQTPGQGLQFLFEYFSETQRNKGNFPGRFSGRQFSNSRSEMNVSTLELGDSALYLCASSLATGSSYGYTFGSGTRLTVV.

The chain has TRBV2 and TRBJ1-1; no definite D call. This CDR3 contains 14 residues. The germline V and J ends were trimmed by 4 bases and 3 bases, with 12 bases remaining between them. Germline assignment: CDR1 SNHLY and CDR2 FYNNEI. CDR3: CASSAKARDTEAFF. CDR3 coding DNA: TGTGCCAGCAGTGCCAAGGCTCGGGACACTGAAGCTTTCTTT.

The V and J genes are TRBV5-1 and TRBJ2-5; D unclear. V lost 0 bases to trimming and J lost 4 bases, with 7 bases between them. Germline-derived CDR1 and CDR2 are SGHRS and YFSETQ. The CDR3 loop spans 13 amino acids. Here the CDR3 reads CASSLGVLETQYF. CDR3 coding DNA: TGCGCCAGCAGCTTGGGAGTGTTAGAGACCCAGTACTTC.

The rearrangement links TRBV5-1 to TRBJ1-1; D gene ambiguous. The CDR3 runs 14 residues. Trimming left V 4 bases short and J 3 bases short, with 13 bases between. Per germline, CDR1 SGHRS and CDR2 YFSETQ. CDR3 coding DNA: TGCGCCAGCAGCCCCAACATCCGATACACTGAAGCTTTCTTT. This translates into CASSPNIRYTEAFF.

This clone was observed once. This chain links TRBV7-9 with TRBJ1-2; 7 bases match TRBD1. Trimming cost V 1 base and J 4 bases; bases outside gene matches: 6. The CDR3 has 15 residues. Germline CDR1 and CDR2: SEHNR and FQNEAQ (reference sequence). The CDR3 nucleotides read TGTGCCAGCAGCTTAGACCCAACAGGGGTCTATGGCTACACCTTC. Protein: CASSLDPTGVYGYTF. The full variable domain, in which reference TRBV7-9 and TRBJ1-2 provide the parts outside the CDR3, is DTGVSQNPRHKITKRGQNVTFRCDPISEHNRLYWYRQTLGQGPEFLTYFQNEAQLEKSRLLSDRFSAERPKGSFSTLEIQRTEQGDSAMYLCASSLDPTGVYGYTFGSGTRLTVV.

This clone was detected only a few times. J is TRBJ2-2 and V is TRBV7-9; D remains ambiguous. The germline V and J ends were trimmed by 4 bases and 0 bases, with 12 bases remaining between them. Germline V gene sequence: CDR1 SEHNR, CDR2 FQNEAQ (reference sequence). This CDR3 has 16 residues. The CDR3 sequence is CASSSSDISNTGELFF. DNA for the CDR3: TGTGCCAGCAGCTCGTCAGATATCTCGAACACCGGGGAGCTGTTTTTT.

A word on this clone: Relative to the germline gene, one junction end is altered; a read error may explain this. J is TRBJ1-2 and V is TRBV7-9, with D maybe TRBD1 (5 bases). This CDR3 has 13 residues. Germline V gives CDR1 SEHNR, CDR2 FQNEAQ (reference sequence). The CDR3 region has the DNA TGCTCCTCGGGGAGGGGACCTAACTATGGCTACCCCTTC. Amino acids: CSSGRGPNYGYPF.

This chain joins TRBV27 and TRBJ1-2; TRBD1 is a possible D gene (6 bases). The CDR3 extends over 15 amino acids. V was trimmed by 3 bases and J by 3 bases, leaving 14 bases between them. Germline V gene sequence: CDR1 MNHEY, CDR2 SMNVEV (reference sequence). In DNA form, the CDR3 reads TGTGCCAGCAGTTTTGTCCGGGCAGGGGACTATGGCTACACCTTC. It encodes CASSFVRAGDYGYTF.

This clone was seen a few times. The chain couples TRBV11-2 to TRBJ2-1; maybe TRBD1 (7 bases). The CDR3 is made up of 15 amino acids. Germline V gene sequence: CDR1 SGHAT, CDR2 FQNNGV. V shed 4 bases and J shed 1 base, with 11 bases lying between them. CDR3 residues: CASSSGGLSYNEQFF. Here the CDR3 DNA reads TGTGCCAGCAGCTCAGGGGGACTGTCCTACAATGAGCAGTTCTTC.

CDR3 region: CASSQQLAGASYEQYF. The CDR3 region has the DNA TGCGCCAGCAGCCAACAACTAGCGGGGGCCTCCTACGAGCAGTACTTC. The V gene is TRBV4-1, the J gene TRBJ2-5; 11 bases align to TRBD2. The J call is in doubt because the DNA end fits TRBJ2-7 better. Germline V lookup: CDR1 MGHRA, CDR2 YSYEKL. The CDR3 has 16 amino acids.

The chain has TRBV10-3 and TRBJ1-1, with 7 bases fitting TRBD1. The CDR3 spans 15 residues. V lost 2 bases and J lost 0; bases outside the gene matches: 3. Germline-derived CDR1 and CDR2 are ENHRY and SYGVKD. The CDR3 loop reads CAISEKGAMNTEAFF. The CDR3 nucleotides read TGTGCCATCAGTGAGAAGGGGGCAATGAACACTGAAGCTTTCTTT.

This clone was picked up a small number of times. V gene TRBV5-6 combines with J gene TRBJ2-3; 9 bases fit TRBD2. The ends lost 7 bases at V and 0 bases at J; junction bases unmatched: 12. This CDR3 spans 17 amino acids. The V gene's germline CDR1 is SGHDT and CDR2 YYEEEE. This CDR3 reads CASAIAGAPVSTDTQYF. CDR3 DNA: TGTGCCAGCGCCATAGCGGGGGCTCCAGTTAGCACAGATACGCAGTATTTT.

This clone came up a few times. The chain links TRBV5-1 to TRBJ1-2; 11 positions match TRBD1. V shed 1 base, J shed 6 bases, and the junction held 2 bases outside the gene matches. The CDR3 is 14 amino acids. Looked up from germline, CDR1 is SGHRS and CDR2 is YFSETQ. The CDR3 is CASSLRTGGDGYTF. CDR3 DNA: TGCGCCAGCAGCTTGCGGACAGGGGGCGATGGCTACACCTTC.

V usage is TRBV5-1 and J usage is TRBJ2-5; 7 bases are shared with TRBD1. With V trimmed by 0 bases and J by 5 bases, 7 bases remained unmatched. Germline V gene lookup returns CDR1 SGHRS and CDR2 YFSETQ. The CDR3 has 15 amino acids. The CDR3 DNA sequence: TGCGCCAGCAGCTTGGGACAGGGATTTAGCGAGACCCAGTACTTC. Encoded protein: CASSLGQGFSETQYF.